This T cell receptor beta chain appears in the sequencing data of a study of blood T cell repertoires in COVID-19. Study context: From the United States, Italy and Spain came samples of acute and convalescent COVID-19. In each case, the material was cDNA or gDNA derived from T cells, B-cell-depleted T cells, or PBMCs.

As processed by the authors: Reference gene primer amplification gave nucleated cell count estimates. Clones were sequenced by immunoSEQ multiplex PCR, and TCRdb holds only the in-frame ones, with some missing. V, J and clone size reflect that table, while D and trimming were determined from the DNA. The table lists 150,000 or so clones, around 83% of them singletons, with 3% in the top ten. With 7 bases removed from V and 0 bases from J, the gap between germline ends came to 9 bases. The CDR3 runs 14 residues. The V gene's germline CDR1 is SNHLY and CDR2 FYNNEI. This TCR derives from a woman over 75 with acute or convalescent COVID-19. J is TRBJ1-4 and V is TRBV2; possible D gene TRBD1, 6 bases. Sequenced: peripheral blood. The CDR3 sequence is CASIRQATNEKLFF. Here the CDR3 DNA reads TGTGCCAGCATTCGACAGGCAACTAATGAAAAACTGTTTTTT.